This entry describes one T cell receptor (beta chain). No antigen is known for it. Each donor was a Caucasian adult residing in Nashville, Tennessee. The CDR3 runs 13 residues. Germline V gene data show CDR1 as MNHEY and CDR2 as SVGAGI. With 6 bases removed from V and 5 bases from J, the gap between germline ends came to 13 bases. The entry originates in a study of shared clonotypes between healthy human individuals. Using immunoSEQ multiplex PCR, the repertoire was profiled, and TCRdb retains in-frame clones only, with some absent. This sample has 2 million to 2.5 million clones, with 92% found just once. Study conclusions and caveats: On the whole, naive subsets had larger estimated richness than memory subsets had. The authors sampled blood alone, and tissue repertoires likely differ.

The J gene is TRBJ2-5, the V gene TRBV6-5; D is possibly TRBD1 or TRBD2 (5 bases each). Specimen: naive CD4+ T cells from PBMCs. The sample's subset: CD45RA+ positively selected. The source of this sequence is a man aged 18 to 30 in good health. Some clones in this sample may be carry-over from other donors' samples. In DNA, the CDR3 is TGTGCCAGCAGCCGGGACCCTGGGGAGACCCAGTACTTC. It translates to CASSRDPGETQYF.